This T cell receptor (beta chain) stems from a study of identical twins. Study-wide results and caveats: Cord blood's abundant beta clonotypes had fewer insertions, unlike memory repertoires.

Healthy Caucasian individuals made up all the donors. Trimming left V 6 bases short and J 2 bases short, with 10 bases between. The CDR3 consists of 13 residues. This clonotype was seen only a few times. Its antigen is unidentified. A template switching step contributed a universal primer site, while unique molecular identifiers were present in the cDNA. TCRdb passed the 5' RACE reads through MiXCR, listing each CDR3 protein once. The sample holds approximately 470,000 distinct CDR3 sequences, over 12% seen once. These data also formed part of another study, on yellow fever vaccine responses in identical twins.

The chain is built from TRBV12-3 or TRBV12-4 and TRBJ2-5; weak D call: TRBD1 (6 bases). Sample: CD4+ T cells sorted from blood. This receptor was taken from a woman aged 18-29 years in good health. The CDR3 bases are TGTGCCAGCAGACGGGACAAACAAGAGACCCAGTACTTC. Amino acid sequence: CASRRDKQETQYF.